A selection of T cell receptor beta chains follows, all from one sample in a study of T cell repertoires in ileal Crohn's disease. Profiled with immunoSEQ multiplex PCR; TCRdb holds only in-frame clones, not every one. The profile shows about 60,000 clones, 85% to 90% of them singletons. Material: ileal tissue. All receptors derive from an adult with Crohn's disease. Both conserved end residues are part of each CDR3. D genes are given only for firm matches. Rows may omit the clone size; those that give it use once, few, many or a size class.

clone_size,d_call,j_call,v_call,cdr3_aa,cdr3_nt
NA,NA,TRBJ1-5,TRBV28,CASSLQGQPQHF,TGTGCCAGCAGTCTCCAGGGTCAGCCCCAGCATTTT
NA,NA,TRBJ2-2,TRBV7-2,CASSSLGVGELFF,TGTGCCAGCAGCTCCCTCGGGGTCGGGGAGCTGTTTTTT
once,TRBD2,TRBJ2-3,TRBV4-1,CASSQDWAGAGFRSTDTQYF,TGCGCCAGCAGCCAGGATTGGGCGGGAGCTGGCTTTCGGAGCACAGATACGCAGTATTTT
NA,TRBD1,TRBJ2-5,TRBV6-5,CASTRQGGTQYF,TGTGCCAGCACTAGACAGGGGGGGACCCAGTACTTC
NA,NA,TRBJ2-7,TRBV7-2,CASSEIGQSSYEQYF,TGTGCCAGCAGCGAGATTGGACAAAGCTCCTACGAGCAGTACTTC
NA,TRBD2,TRBJ2-1,TRBV5-4,CASSLETSGSDEQFF,TGTGCCAGCAGCTTGGAAACTAGCGGGAGCGATGAGCAGTTCTTC
NA,NA,TRBJ1-1,TRBV4-3,CASSQLTGNTEAFF,TGCGCCAGCAGCCAACTTACAGGGAACACTGAAGCTTTCTTT
NA,TRBD2,TRBJ2-7,TRBV6-1,CASSQLAGGAEQYF,TGTGCCAGCAGCCAGCTAGCGGGAGGGGCCGAGCAGTACTTC
once,NA,TRBJ2-7,TRBV7-2,CASSVSGDIYEQYF,TGTGCCAGCAGCGTCTCGGGAGACATCTACGAGCAGTACTTC
once,TRBD1,TRBJ1-2,TRBV15,CATSRPGTGINGYTF,TGTGCCACCAGCAGGCCTGGGACAGGGATCAATGGCTACACCTTC
NA,TRBD1,TRBJ1-1,TRBV15,CATSRDRVFTEAFF,TGTGCCACCAGCCGGGACAGGGTTTTCACTGAAGCTTTCTTT
NA,NA,TRBJ1-1,TRBV5-4,CASSLATGTNTEAFF,TGTGCCAGCAGCTTGGCAACAGGGACGAACACTGAAGCTTTCTTT
NA,TRBD1,TRBJ1-1,TRBV6-5,CASSYSGQGTEAFF,TGTGCCAGCAGTTACTCGGGACAGGGCACTGAAGCTTTCTTT
once,NA,TRBJ2-2,TRBV6-5,CASKEVRANTGELFF,TGTGCCAGCAAGGAAGTCAGGGCGAACACCGGGGAGCTGTTTTTT
NA,NA,TRBJ1-1,TRBV7-9,CASSPDSTLGLTEAFF,TGTGCCAGCAGCCCGGACAGCACTTTAGGGTTAACTGAAGCTTTCTTT
NA,NA,TRBJ1-3,TRBV5-1,CASRKDYSGNTIYF,TGCGCCAGCAGGAAAGACTACTCTGGAAACACCATATATTTT
NA,NA,TRBJ2-3,TRBV27,CASSLLELDTQYF,TGTGCCAGCAGTTTACTGGAGCTTGATACGCAGTATTTT
NA,NA,TRBJ2-7,TRBV5-6,CASSFDSTGYEQYF,TGTGCCAGCAGCTTTGACAGTACCGGCTACGAGCAGTACTTC
once,NA,TRBJ2-1,TRBV5-4,CASRTTESSYNEQFF,TGTGCCAGCAGAACCACAGAGAGCTCCTACAATGAGCAGTTCTTC
NA,NA,TRBJ2-1,TRBV7-8,CASSLVRSRGPSYNEQFF,TGTGCCAGCAGCTTAGTGAGAAGTAGGGGCCCCTCCTACAATGAGCAGTTCTTC
once,TRBD2,TRBJ2-2,TRBV7-8,CASSLVKGGGELFF,TGTGCCAGCAGCTTAGTAAAGGGAGGGGGGGAGCTGTTTTTT
NA,NA,TRBJ2-7,TRBV11-3,CASSLLSGATYEQYF,TGTGCCAGCAGCTTGTTGTCAGGGGCCACCTACGAGCAGTACTTC
NA,NA,TRBJ1-5,TRBV6-1,CASSEVAWAGNQPQHF,TGTGCCAGCAGTGAAGTCGCTTGGGCAGGCAATCAGCCCCAGCATTTT
NA,NA,TRBJ1-1,TRBV7-9,CASSLLDSEAFF,TGTGCCAGCAGCTTACTCGACTCTGAAGCTTTCTTT
NA,NA,TRBJ1-3,TRBV6-1,CASSVRQVENTIYF,TGTGCCAGCAGTGTTCGACAGGTGGAGAACACCATATATTTT
NA,NA,TRBJ2-1,TRBV6-5,CASSYLGVHNEQFF,TGTGCCAGCAGTTACCTAGGGGTCCACAATGAGCAGTTCTTC
NA,TRBD2,TRBJ2-7,TRBV27,CASSVAGDVYEQYF,TGTGCCAGCAGTGTAGCGGGAGATGTCTACGAGCAGTACTTC
NA,NA,TRBJ1-2,TRBV7-2,CASRLLGRGRAYGYTF,TGTGCCAGCAGACTATTGGGGAGGGGGAGGGCATATGGCTACACCTTC
few,TRBD1,TRBJ1-1,TRBV2,CASIGQGSRLNTEAFF,TGTGCCAGCATAGGACAGGGGTCACGTTTGAACACTGAAGCTTTCTTT
NA,NA,TRBJ2-4,TRBV6-5,CASSYTQKAKNIQYF,TGTGCCAGCAGTTACACCCAGAAAGCCAAAAACATTCAGTACTTC
NA,NA,TRBJ1-3,TRBV6-6,CASSYLSGAGNTIYF,TGTGCCAGCAGTTATTTGTCGGGAGCTGGAAACACCATATATTTT
NA,NA,TRBJ2-1,TRBV2,CASKQANNNEQFF,TGTGCCAGCAAGCAGGCAAACAACAATGAGCAGTTCTTC
NA,NA,TRBJ1-2,TRBV7-2,CASSPYRAWGYTF,TGTGCCAGCAGCCCATACAGGGCGTGGGGCTACACCTTC